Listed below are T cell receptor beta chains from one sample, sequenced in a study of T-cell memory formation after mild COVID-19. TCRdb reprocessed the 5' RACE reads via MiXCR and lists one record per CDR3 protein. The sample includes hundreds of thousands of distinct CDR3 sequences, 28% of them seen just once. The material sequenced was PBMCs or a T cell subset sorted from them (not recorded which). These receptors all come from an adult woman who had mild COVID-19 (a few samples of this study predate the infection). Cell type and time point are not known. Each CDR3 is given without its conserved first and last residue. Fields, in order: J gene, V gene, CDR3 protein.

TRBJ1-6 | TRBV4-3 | ASSQHTGNNSPLH
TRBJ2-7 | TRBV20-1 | SANPTGVGGEQY
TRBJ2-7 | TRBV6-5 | ASRLRDKQY
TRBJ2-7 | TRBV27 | ASSFVDSLYEQY
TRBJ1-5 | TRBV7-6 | ASSLSPTGSNQPQH
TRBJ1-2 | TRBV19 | ASGDYGYT
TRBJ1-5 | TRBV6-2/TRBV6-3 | ASSWGIGSQPQH
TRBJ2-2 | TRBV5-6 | ASSLASGRNGGTGELF
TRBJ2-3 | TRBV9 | ASSPTGLGAGNTDTQY
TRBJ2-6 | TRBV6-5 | ASGRSRTGANVLT
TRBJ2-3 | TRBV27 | ASSWVLSDTQY
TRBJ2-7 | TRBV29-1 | SVESGGTSYEQY
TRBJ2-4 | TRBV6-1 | ASTRDRARFGAKNIQY
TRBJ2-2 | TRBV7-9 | ASSWDFDTGELF
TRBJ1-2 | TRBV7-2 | ASSFNPGAPNYGYT
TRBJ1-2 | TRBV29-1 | SVRQKTVYGYT
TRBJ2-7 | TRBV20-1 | SARDLAGNYEQY
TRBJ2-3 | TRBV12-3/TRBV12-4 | ASSSTLGRSYTQY
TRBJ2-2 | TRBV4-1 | ASSLGLRSSAGELF
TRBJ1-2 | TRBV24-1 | ATSAGTSDLYGYT
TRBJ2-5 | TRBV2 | AWTLTGGQGETQY
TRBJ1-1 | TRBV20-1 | SASRGPNTEAF
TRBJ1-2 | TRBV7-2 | ASSLGNRYT
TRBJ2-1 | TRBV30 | AWSRDWTTYEQF
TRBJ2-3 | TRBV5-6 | ASSDTGTLRDTQY
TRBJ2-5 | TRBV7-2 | ASSLMVGETQY
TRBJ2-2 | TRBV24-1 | ATSDAETGELF
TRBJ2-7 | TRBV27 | ASAPGGTNEQY
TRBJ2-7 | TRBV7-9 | ASSWPGTGGYEQY
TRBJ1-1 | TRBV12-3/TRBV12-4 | ASSSVGDTEAF
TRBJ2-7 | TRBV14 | ASRTRNDYEQY
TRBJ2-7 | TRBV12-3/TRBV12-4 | ASSLGGTSGKVY
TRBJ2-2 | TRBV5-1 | ASSFDILRTGELF
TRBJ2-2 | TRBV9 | ASSVGSGELF
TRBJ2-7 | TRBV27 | ASSLSPGPLDEQY
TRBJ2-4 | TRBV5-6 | ASSPDRGAKNIQY
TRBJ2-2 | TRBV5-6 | ASSLMGELF
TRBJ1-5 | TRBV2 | ASSEGLTVAQPQH
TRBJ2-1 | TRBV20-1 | SATTSGRKGGKYNEQF
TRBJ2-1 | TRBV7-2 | ASSLFGGGNEQF
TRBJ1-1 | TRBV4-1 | ASSPWTGLNTEAF
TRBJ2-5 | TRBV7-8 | ASSLQGFETQY
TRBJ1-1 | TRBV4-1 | ASTAPLSGFTEAF
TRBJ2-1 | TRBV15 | ATSRKGTIKVGEQF
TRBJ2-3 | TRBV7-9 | ASSLSTDHLTYSTDTQY
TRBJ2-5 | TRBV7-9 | ASSTSGQETQY
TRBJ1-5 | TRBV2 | ASRATTGTNQPQH
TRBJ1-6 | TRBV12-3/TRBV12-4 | ASLEDNNSPLH
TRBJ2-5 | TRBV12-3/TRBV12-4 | ASSFDSGQETQY
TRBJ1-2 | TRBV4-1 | ASSHMWGNYGYT